Each of the 6 T cell receptor beta chains below was sequenced from the same sample in a study of early T cells in non-severe SARS-CoV-2 infection. Each CDR3 protein is one row after TCRdb ran MiXCR on the 5' RACE reads. In the table there are about 32,000 distinct CDR3 sequences, roughly 4% of which are singletons. Sequenced material: whole blood. The receptors come from an adult who was a healthcare worker with PCR-confirmed SARS-CoV-2 infection or an uninfected control (not recorded which).

This clonotype showed up many times. The gene calls are TRBV20-1 and TRBJ2-1, with D possibly being TRBD2 (6 bases). Germline CDR1 DFQATT, CDR2 SNEGSKA (reference sequence). The CDR3 is 15 residues long. V was trimmed by 6 bases and J by 0 bases, leaving 15 bases between them. The CDR3 region is CSAHKVGSSYNEQFF. The CDR3 coding sequence is TGCAGTGCCCATAAGGTCGGGAGCTCCTACAATGAGCAGTTCTTC.

Ten or more counts support this clonotype. The rearrangement uses TRBV20-1 and TRBJ2-1; the D gene is possibly TRBD2 (5 bases). The CDR3 is made up of 13 amino acids. CDR1 and CDR2 from the germline V gene are DFQATT and SNEGSKA (reference sequence). V lost 7 bases to trimming and J lost 6 bases, with 16 bases between them. CDR3 coding DNA: TGCAGTGTCCCTCCGGGATCGACCAATGAGCAGTTCTTC. It translates to CSVPPGSTNEQFF.

This clonotype was seen at least ten times. The chain has TRBV7-6 and TRBJ2-3, with 10 positions matching TRBD2. Looked up from germline, CDR1 is SGHVS and CDR2 is FNYEAQ. The CDR3 spans 16 residues. V trimming: 3 bases; J trimming: 0 bases; junction bases outside the gene matches: 3. The chain's CDR3 is CASSFGTSASTDTQYF. The CDR3, as DNA: TGTGCCAGCAGCTTCGGGACTAGCGCCAGCACAGATACGCAGTATTTT.

This clonotype was detected many times. V is TRBV20-1 and J is TRBJ1-6; 9 bases fit TRBD1. CDR1 DFQATT and CDR2 SNEGSKA come from the germline V gene (reference sequence). V shed 2 bases and J 7 bases; nucleotides not matched to a gene: 12. This CDR3 contains 17 residues. The CDR3 DNA reads as TGCAGTGCTAGAAAGCCAGCCAGGGACAGGGAAAATTCACCCCTCCACTTT. It specifies CSARKPARDRENSPLHF.

At least ten counts were recorded for this clonotype. The rearrangement joins TRBV19 to TRBJ2-5; 10 bases are a match to TRBD1. CDR1 LNHDA and CDR2 SQIVND come from the germline V gene (reference sequence). The CDR3 runs to 13 residues. After removal of 6 bases from V and 5 bases from J, the junction contained 3 bases not matched to a gene. CDR3 in DNA: TGTGCCAGTAGGACAGGGGGCTGGGAGACCCAGTACTTC. It specifies CASRTGGWETQYF.

This clonotype was observed many times. The chain employs TRBV3-1 and TRBJ2-3, with D possibly being TRBD1 or TRBD2 (6 bases each). Trimming took off 0 bases at V and 7 bases at J, with 17 bases between the two ends. Germline V lookup: CDR1 LGHDT, CDR2 YNNKEL (reference sequence). CDR3 length: 16 amino acids. The CDR3 nucleotides read TGTGCCAGCAGCCAAGAATGGGGGGCGGTAGCTTATACGCAGTATTTT. The encoded protein is CASSQEWGAVAYTQYF.